The clone carrying this TCR beta chain has a count of ten or more. Its target is not known. cDNA was made from roughly 500 ng RNA using alpha and beta constant primers. Each of the alpha and beta chains got its own library through chain-specific third strand synthesis with indices. Each molecule carried a 12-nucleotide identifier made of two joined random hexamers added before amplification. TCRdb processed the 5' RACE reads anew with MiXCR; each CDR3 protein has one entry. The sample has some 9,300 distinct CDR3 sequences; about 5.8% are singletons. Germline loops: CDR1 KGHDR, CDR2 SFDVKD. Losses at the gene ends were 5 bases for V and 6 bases for J; bases not matched to a gene: 12. The CDR3 extends over 16 amino acids. The data originate from a study of HIV-infected patients and healthy controls. Study-wide results and limits: The diversity differences were not explained by slight age and sex differences between study cohorts.

No cell fractionation was done, so the repertoire covers all unsorted peripheral blood T cells. The sample was blood. This sequence joins TRBV24-1 and TRBJ2-3; 8 positions match TRBD2. The source of this sequence is an adult in good health. CDR3 bases: TGTGCCACCAGTGGTTCTATCGGGGGGGCCGCGGATACGCAGTATTTT. Protein: CATSGSIGGAADTQYF.